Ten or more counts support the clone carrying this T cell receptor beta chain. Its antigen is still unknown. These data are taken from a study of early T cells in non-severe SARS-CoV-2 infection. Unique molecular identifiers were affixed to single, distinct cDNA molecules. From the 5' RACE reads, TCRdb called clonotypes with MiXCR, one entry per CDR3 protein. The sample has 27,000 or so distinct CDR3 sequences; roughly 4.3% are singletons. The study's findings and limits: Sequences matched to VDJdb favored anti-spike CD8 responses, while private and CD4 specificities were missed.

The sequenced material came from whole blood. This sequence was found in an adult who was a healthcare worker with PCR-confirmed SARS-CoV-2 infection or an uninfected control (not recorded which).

For the CDR3, the DNA is TGCGCCAGCAGCCAAGAGGGGAACAGGGATGAAAAACTGTTTTTT. Its protein product is CASSQEGNRDEKLFF. The chain recombines TRBV4-3 with TRBJ1-4, with D maybe TRBD1 (6 bases). V was shortened by 0 bases and J by 6 bases, with 11 bases between the two germline ends. This CDR3 region has 15 residues. Germline-derived CDR1 and CDR2 are LGHNA and YSLEER.